These 20 T cell receptor beta chains were all obtained from the same sample, sequenced in a study of cytotoxic CD8 clonotypes in ibrutinib-treated CLL. Libraries were prepared by immunoSEQ multiplex PCR; TCRdb keeps only in-frame clonotypes and omits some of them. The table lists 5,500 or so clones, about 70% of them singletons. Here the sequenced sample was PBMCs, taken before ibrutinib treatment. Receptors were obtained from a human donor with chronic lymphocytic leukemia.

The V gene is TRBV18, the J gene TRBJ1-2; 9 bases agree with TRBD1. The V and J ends lost 6 bases and 4 bases, in that order; junction bases with no gene match: 12. The CDR3 is 16 residues long. Germline V gives CDR1 KGHSH, CDR2 LQKENI. DNA for the CDR3: TGTGCCAGCTCCCCGGGACTACAGGGGGCTGGCTATGGCTACACCTTC. This gives the protein CASSPGLQGAGYGYTF.

V and J are TRBV29-1 and TRBJ2-1; unclear D gene. Germline CDR1 SQVTM, CDR2 ANQGSEA. V lost 6 bases and J 0 bases, leaving 15 bases between the germline ends. The CDR3 totals 15 residues. This chain's CDR3 is CSVQTLSSSYNEQFF. In nucleotides, the CDR3 is TGCAGCGTCCAGACCTTATCAAGCTCCTACAATGAGCAGTTCTTC.

This clone was detected only a few times. The chain combines TRBV27 with TRBJ1-1; D is undetermined. CDR3 length: 13 residues. Between the trimmed V and J ends, which lost 3 bases and 2 bases, there was a span of 7 bases. Germline V gene data show CDR1 as MNHEY and CDR2 as SMNVEV (reference sequence). Here the CDR3 DNA reads TGTGCCAGCAGTTTCTCTCCTAACACTGAAGCTTTCTTT. Translated, it gives CASSFSPNTEAFF.

V is TRBV5-1 and J is TRBJ1-3; D ambiguous. Trimming removed 4 bases from V and 0 bases from J, with 14 bases in between. The CDR3 has 16 residues. CDR1 is SGHRS and CDR2 is YFSETQ in the germline V gene. The CDR3: CASSLEGSRSGNTIYF. CDR3 coding DNA: TGCGCCAGCAGCCTGGAAGGGTCCCGCTCTGGAAACACCATATATTTT.

This sequence joins TRBV10-2 and TRBJ1-1; D gene ambiguous. The germline CDR1 and CDR2 sequences are WSHSY and SAAADI. This CDR3 is built from 13 residues. The V gene lost 4 bases and the J gene lost 3 bases, with 9 bases spanning the gap. DNA of the CDR3: TGCGCCAGCAGTGGGAGGTCCTACACTGAAGCTTTCTTT. It is translated as CASSGRSYTEAFF.

This clone was counted a few times. The genes are TRBV7-9 and TRBJ1-5, with D perhaps matching TRBD1 (5 bases). Germline V gene lookup returns CDR1 SEHNR and CDR2 FQNEAQ (reference sequence). This CDR3 comprises 14 residues. V was cut by 5 bases and J by 8 bases, with 16 bases left in between. The CDR3 protein is CASSLLGGGEPQHF. The CDR3, as DNA: TGTGCCAGCAGCCTCCTCGGGGGTGGAGAGCCCCAGCATTTT. The full variable domain, completed using reference TRBV7-9 and TRBJ1-5, is DTGVSQNPRHKITKRGQNVTFRCDPISEHNRLYWYRQTLGQGPEFLTYFQNEAQLEKSRLLSDRFSAERPKGSFSTLEIQRTEQGDSAMYLCASSLLGGGEPQHFGDGTRLSIL.

The V call is TRBV29-1, the J call TRBJ2-7; D unclear. Per germline, CDR1 SQVTM and CDR2 ANQGSEA. There are 13 residues in the CDR3. V was cut by 7 bases and J by 2 bases, with 15 bases left in between. The DNA of the CDR3 is TGCAGCGCCGGAGAGGCGGCCCCCTACGAGCAGTACTTC. This sequence encodes CSAGEAAPYEQYF.

The J gene is TRBJ1-1, the V gene TRBV18; the D gene is possibly TRBD1 (5 bases). CDR1 is KGHSH, CDR2 LQKENI, per germline. The CDR3 length is 14 residues. V was shortened by 3 bases and J by 0 bases, with 8 bases between the two germline ends. In DNA, the CDR3 is TGTGCCAGCTCACCCCGACAGCTGAACACTGAAGCTTTCTTT. Encoded protein: CASSPRQLNTEAFF.

This sequence joins TRBV7-8 and TRBJ1-6, with D hard to call. Germline V gene sequence: CDR1 SGHVS, CDR2 FQNEAQ. The CDR3 runs 18 residues. Trimming left V 2 bases short and J 1 base short, with 15 bases between. CDR3 sequence: CASSLISSLGSYNSPLHF. In nucleotides, the CDR3 is TGTGCCAGCAGCTTAATTTCCTCGTTGGGATCCTATAATTCACCCCTCCACTTT. Combining the CDR3 with reference TRBV7-8 and TRBJ1-6 gives the whole variable domain GAGVSQSPRYKVAKRGQDVALRCDPISGHVSLFWYQQALGQGPEFLTYFQNEAQLDKSGLPSDRFFAERPEGSVSTLKIQRTQQEDSAVYLCASSLISSLGSYNSPLHFGNGTRLTVT.

The table lists this clone with a few counts. The chain uses TRBV2 and TRBJ2-1; the D is unclear. The germline V gene encodes CDR1 SNHLY and CDR2 FYNNEI. The length of the CDR3 is 14 residues. The V end was cut by 4 bases, the J end by 5 bases, with 12 bases between. CDR3 DNA sequence: TGTGCCAGCAGTGGGGCAAGGCCCAACAATGAGCAGTTCTTC. The encoded protein is CASSGARPNNEQFF.

The V call is TRBV4-2, the J call TRBJ2-2, with TRBD2 matching 10 bases. Germline V gene data show CDR1 as LGHNA and CDR2 as YNFKEQ. After removal of 1 base from V and 7 bases from J, the junction contained 9 bases not matched to a gene. This CDR3 spans 17 amino acids. The DNA for the CDR3 is TGTGCCAGCAGCCAAGTGGGGCTAGCGGGGGAAGGCGGGGAGCTGTTTTTT. It yields the protein CASSQVGLAGEGGELFF.

The J gene is TRBJ2-3, the V gene TRBV5-4; D ambiguous. From germline, CDR1 is SGHNT and CDR2 YYREEE (reference sequence). The CDR3 sequence is 13 residues long. Trimming cost V 3 bases and J 3 bases, with 8 bases left between them. CDR3: CASSSLGTDTQYF. The CDR3 bases are TGTGCCAGCAGCTCCCTCGGGACAGATACGCAGTATTTT.

The chain carries TRBV27 and TRBJ1-3, with D uncertain. Germline-derived CDR1 and CDR2 are MNHEY and SMNVEV (reference sequence). The ends were cut back, 0 bases at V and 9 bases at J, with 9 bases in the middle. The CDR3 extends over 13 amino acids. The CDR3 protein is CASSLSPAGTIYF. The DNA of the CDR3 is TGTGCCAGCAGTTTATCGCCGGCGGGCACCATATATTTT.

In this sample, this clone turned up once. V is TRBV2 and J is TRBJ1-4, with unresolved D. The CDR3 sequence is 13 residues long. In germline, CDR1 is SNHLY, CDR2 FYNNEI. V lost 11 bases, J lost 8 bases, and 18 bases lay in between. The CDR3 DNA sequence: TGTGCCTCAGGAGGCAGAGTAGGCGAAAAACTGTTTTTT. This sequence encodes CASGGRVGEKLFF.

The rearrangement joins TRBV7-9 to TRBJ1-4; TRBD1 aligns across 7 bases. Unmatched junction bases numbered 6, after V lost 4 bases and J lost 4 bases. This CDR3 region has 15 residues. CDR1 and CDR2 (germline): SEHNR, FQNEAQ (reference sequence). The CDR3 loop reads CASSSRTGYNEKLFF. DNA of the CDR3: TGTGCCAGCAGCTCGCGGACAGGATATAATGAAAAACTGTTTTTT.

The rearrangement links TRBV2 to TRBJ1-1, with TRBD1 as a possible D gene (6 bases). Germline loops: CDR1 SNHLY, CDR2 FYNNEI. The CDR3 has 14 amino acids. Trimming removed 5 bases at V and 1 base at J, with 11 bases between. CDR3 nucleotides: TGTGCCAGCAGTCTGACAGGACCGAACACTGAAGCTTTCTTT. It codes for CASSLTGPNTEAFF.

This rearrangement joins TRBV11-1 to TRBJ2-5; 9 bases are a match to TRBD2. V lost 3 bases, J lost 2 bases, and 4 bases stayed unmatched. The CDR3 has 15 residues. Germline assignment: CDR1 SGHAT and CDR2 FQDESV (reference sequence). DNA for the CDR3: TGTGCCAGCAGCTTCGGCGGGGGGGTTCAAGAGACCCAGTACTTC. Residues: CASSFGGGVQETQYF. The full variable domain, completed using reference TRBV11-1 and TRBJ2-5, is EAEVAQSPRYKITEKSQAVAFWCDPISGHATLYWYRQILGQGPELLVQFQDESVVDDSQLPKDRFSAERLKGVDSTLKIQPAELGDSAMYLCASSFGGGVQETQYFGPGTRLLVL.

V gene TRBV4-3 combines with J gene TRBJ1-5; maybe TRBD1 (5 bases). Germline V CDR1 and CDR2: LGHNA, YSLEER. Trimming stripped 1 base from V and 1 base from J, with 11 bases between. This CDR3 comprises 16 residues. The CDR3 sequence: CASSQGLGGSNQPQHF. The CDR3 nucleotides are TGCGCCAGCAGCCAAGGCCTTGGGGGAAGCAATCAGCCCCAGCATTTT.

This chain joins TRBV5-6 and TRBJ2-2, with D hard to call. The germline V gene encodes CDR1 SGHDT and CDR2 YYEEEE. The V end lost 0 bases, the J end lost 2 bases, and 5 bases lay between the germline ends. The CDR3 length is 14 residues. CDR3 in DNA: TGTGCCAGCAGCTTGGAGTTAAACACCGGGGAGCTGTTTTTT. As protein: CASSLELNTGELFF.

The rearrangement links TRBV6-5 to TRBJ2-2; TRBD1 or TRBD2 may be the D gene (6 bases each). The CDR3 contains 13 residues. CDR1 is MNHEY and CDR2 is SVGAGI in the germline V gene. Trimming removed 5 bases at V and 7 bases at J, with 11 bases between. Here the CDR3 DNA reads TGTGCCAGCAGTGAGGGGGGAGGCGGGGAGCTGTTTTTT. As protein: CASSEGGGGELFF.